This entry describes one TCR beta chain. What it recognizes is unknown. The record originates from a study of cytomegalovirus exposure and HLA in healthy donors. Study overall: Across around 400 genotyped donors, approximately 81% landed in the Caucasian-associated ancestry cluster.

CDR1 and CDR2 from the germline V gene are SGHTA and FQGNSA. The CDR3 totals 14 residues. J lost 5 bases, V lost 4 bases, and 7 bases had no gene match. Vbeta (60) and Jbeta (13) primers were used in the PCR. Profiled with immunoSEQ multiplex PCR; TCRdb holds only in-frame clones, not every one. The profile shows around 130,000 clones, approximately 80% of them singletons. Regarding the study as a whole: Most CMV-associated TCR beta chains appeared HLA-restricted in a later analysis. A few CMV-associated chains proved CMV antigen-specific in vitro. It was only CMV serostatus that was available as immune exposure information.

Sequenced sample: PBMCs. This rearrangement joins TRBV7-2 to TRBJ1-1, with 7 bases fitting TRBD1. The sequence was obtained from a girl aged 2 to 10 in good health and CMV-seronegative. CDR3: CASSSRQGLTEAFF. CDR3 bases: TGTGCCAGCAGCTCCCGACAGGGTCTAACTGAAGCTTTCTTT. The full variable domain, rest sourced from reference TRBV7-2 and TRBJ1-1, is GAGVSQSPSNKVTEKGKDVELRCDPISGHTALYWYRQSLGQGLEFLIYFQGNSAPDKSGLPSDRFSAERTGGSVSTLTIQRTQQEDSAVYLCASSSRQGLTEAFFGQGTRLTVV.